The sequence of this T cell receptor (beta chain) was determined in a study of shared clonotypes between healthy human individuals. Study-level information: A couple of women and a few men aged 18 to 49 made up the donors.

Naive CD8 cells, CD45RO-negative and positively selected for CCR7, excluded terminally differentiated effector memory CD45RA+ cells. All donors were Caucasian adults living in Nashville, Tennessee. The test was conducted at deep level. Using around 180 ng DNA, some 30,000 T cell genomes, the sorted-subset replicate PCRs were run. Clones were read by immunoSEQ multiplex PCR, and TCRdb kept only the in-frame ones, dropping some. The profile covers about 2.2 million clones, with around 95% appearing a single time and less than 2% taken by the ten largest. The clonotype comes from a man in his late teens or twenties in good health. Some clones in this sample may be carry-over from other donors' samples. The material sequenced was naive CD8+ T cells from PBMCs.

CDR3 protein: CASSPGAGGYTF. CDR3 coding DNA: TGTGCCAGCAGCCCAGGAGCTGGGGGCTACACCTTC. The rearrangement links TRBV9 to TRBJ1-2; D gene ambiguous. Germline CDR1 SGDLS, CDR2 YYNGEE. Trimming left V 4 bases short and J 8 bases short, with 12 bases between. This CDR3 comprises 12 residues.